Given below is one T cell receptor beta chain in context. TCRdb recomputed calls from the RT-PCR reads with MiXCR, one row per CDR3 protein. The table records under 200,000 distinct CDR3 sequences, approximately 24% of them present only once. This sample stems from a study of patients and donors after allogeneic stem cell transplantation. The receptor comes from a human donor who was either an allogeneic HSCT recipient or a stem cell or donor lymphocyte infusion donor (not recorded which). It is not recorded whose cells these are; they may come from a transplant donor. The sample comprised blood, either unsorted or a sorted T cell fraction (not recorded which).

CDR3 sequence: CANRPNYGYTF. The CDR3 nucleotides are TGCGCCAACAGACCCAACTATGGCTACACCTTC. The chain links TRBV5-1 to TRBJ1-2; D call uncertain. Germline CDR1 is SGHRS and CDR2 is YFSETQ. V was trimmed by 9 bases and J by 2 bases, leaving 8 bases between them. This CDR3 contains 11 residues.